The T cell receptor beta chain described here comes from a study of blood T cell repertoires in COVID-19. Per germline, CDR1 SGDLS and CDR2 YYNGEE. Trimming removed 4 bases at V and 4 bases at J, with 16 bases between. This CDR3 is 15 amino acids long. In the study's own analysis: The authors estimated nucleated cell counts from reference gene primer amplification. Profiling relied on immunoSEQ multiplex PCR, and the TCRdb table lists in-frame clones only, not all of them. For V, J and clone size, that table is used; D and trimming come from the DNA. The repertoire holds about 50,000 clones, roughly 90% seen once, with roughly 2% in the top ten.

This receptor was identified in a human donor in a cohort sampled during active COVID-19. This chain links TRBV9 with TRBJ2-3; D may be TRBD1 (6 bases). The sequenced material came from peripheral blood. CDR3 region: CASSPQGRSPDTQYF. The CDR3 DNA sequence: TGTGCCAGCAGCCCACAGGGAAGGAGTCCAGATACGCAGTATTTT.